Following are 32 T cell receptor beta chains from one sample sequenced in a study of T cells in Graves' hyperthyroidism and ophthalmopathy (dated by TCRdb to 2018 to 2020). The receptor library was made with multiplex PCR. TCRdb records Illumina HiSeq 2000 as the sequencer. TCR beta CDR3 regions were amplified from RNA transcripts. A first-round RT-PCR of the TCR CDR3 used the HTBI primer set with the Qiagen OneStep RT-PCR kit. TCRdb itself trimmed the public reads at Q25 with fastp, ran MiXCR and retained productive beta chains. Each record represents a unique CDR3 protein, reported with the most common genes and DNA among its rows. For this sample there are 300,000 to 400,000 distinct CDR3 sequences; approximately 15% appear just once. The ten largest clones take up approximately 11% of the sample. Source material: blood. These TCRs come from a woman aged 60-75 years with Graves' hyperthyroidism.

This clonotype was seen repeatedly, ten times or more. The chain joins TRBV2 to TRBJ2-5; TRBD2 matches 7 bases. The V gene end was trimmed by 4 bases and the J gene end by 1 base; junction bases not matched to a gene: 9. From germline, CDR1 is SNHLY and CDR2 FYNNEI. The CDR3 loop spans 16 amino acids. The CDR3 DNA reads TGTGCCAGCAGTGTCCCAAGGTTAGCGGGCCAAGAGACCCAGTACTTC. This encodes CASSVPRLAGQETQYF.

This clonotype has ten or more counts. The gene calls are TRBV12-3 or TRBV12-4 and TRBJ2-7, with 7 bases identical to TRBD2. V lost 2 bases, J lost 0 bases, and 10 bases stayed unmatched. The CDR3 runs 17 residues. CDR3: CASSLSSGGDLSYEQYF. The CDR3 DNA reads as TGTGCCAGCAGTTTAAGTTCTGGGGGGGATCTCTCCTACGAGCAGTACTTC.

This clonotype was recorded many times. This chain connects TRBV2 to TRBJ2-3; possibly TRBD2 for D (6 bases). V was cut by 3 bases and J by 6 bases, with 7 bases left in between. CDR1 and CDR2 from the germline V gene are SNHLY and FYNNEI. CDR3 length: 12 residues. The CDR3 spells CASSEEGDTQYF. In DNA, the CDR3 is TGTGCCAGCAGTGAGGAGGGGGATACGCAGTATTTT. Drawing the rest from reference TRBV2 and TRBJ2-3, the complete variable domain is EPEVTQTPSHQVTQMGQEVILRCVPISNHLYFYWYRQILGQKVEFLVSFYNNEISEKSEIFDDQFSVERPDGSNFTLKIRSTKLEDSAMYFCASSEEGDTQYFGPGTRLTVL.

This clonotype showed up just a few times. This chain uses TRBV28 with TRBJ1-3, with 11 bases matching TRBD1. This CDR3 region has 13 residues. Germline CDR1 MDHEN, CDR2 SYDVKM. With V trimmed by 5 bases and J by 14 bases, 8 bases remained unmatched. In DNA form, the CDR3 reads TGTGCCAGCAGTAGGGGACAGGGGGGAAGGTTATATTTT. Amino acids: CASSRGQGGRLYF.

This clonotype showed up many times. The CDR3 coding sequence is TGCAGTGTCGAGGGGGACAACACAGATACGCAGTATTTT. This codes for CSVEGDNTDTQYF. The chain is built from TRBV20-1 and TRBJ2-3; perhaps TRBD1 as D (6 bases). This CDR3 is 13 amino acids long. Germline CDR1 is DFQATT and CDR2 is SNEGSKA (reference sequence). Trimming removed 7 bases at V and 2 bases at J, with 13 bases between.

This clonotype was observed a handful of times. J is TRBJ2-3 and V is TRBV10-3, with a tentative D call TRBD1 (5 bases). Germline V gene data show CDR1 as ENHRY and CDR2 as SYGVKD. The CDR3 totals 15 residues. Deletions cut 3 bases from V and 4 bases from J, with 14 bases between. The CDR3 nucleotides read TGTGCCATCAGTGAAGGGGTTGGGGTATCAGATACGCAGTATTTT. This encodes CAISEGVGVSDTQYF.

This clonotype came up many times. The V gene is TRBV7-2, the J gene TRBJ2-7; D could derive from TRBD1 or TRBD2 (5 bases each). The CDR3 covers 12 residues. V gave up 1 base and J gave up 6 bases, with 7 bases separating them. Per germline, CDR1 SGHTA and CDR2 FQGNSA. The CDR3 protein is CASSLGGSEQYF. The CDR3 nucleotides read TGTGCCAGCAGCTTAGGGGGGTCCGAGCAGTACTTC.

This clonotype was seen at least ten times. The V call is TRBV5-1, the J call TRBJ1-1; D gene ambiguous. Trimming left V 0 bases short and J 4 bases short, with 7 bases between. Per germline, CDR1 SGHRS and CDR2 YFSETQ. This CDR3 contains 13 residues. The CDR3 DNA is TGCGCCAGCAGCTTGGGGGGTGGCACTGAAGCTTTCTTT. It yields the protein CASSLGGGTEAFF.

The gene calls are TRBV19 and TRBJ2-2, with TRBD2 matching 14 bases. CDR1 and CDR2 (germline): LNHDA, SQIVND (reference sequence). After removal of 4 bases from V and 1 base from J, the junction contained 5 bases not matched to a gene. This CDR3 is built from 18 residues. Here the CDR3 reads CASSTGLAGAGNTGELFF. CDR3 coding DNA: TGTGCCAGTAGTACGGGACTAGCGGGAGCTGGGAACACCGGGGAGCTGTTTTTT.

This chain connects TRBV6-6 to TRBJ1-1, with D perhaps matching TRBD1 (6 bases). The CDR3 is made up of 15 amino acids. V was cut by 2 bases and J by 3 bases, with 13 bases left in between. Germline V lookup: CDR1 MNHNY, CDR2 SVGAGI (reference sequence). CDR3 DNA sequence: TGTGCCAGCAGTTACGACAGGTCCCTCTACACTGAAGCTTTCTTT. This codes for CASSYDRSLYTEAFF.

This clonotype was seen repeatedly, ten times or more. The CDR3, as DNA: TGCGCCAGCAGCCCTGGGACGGTGCGCGAGTCCGAGCAGTACTTC. Translation: CASSPGTVRESEQYF. The chain links TRBV5-1 to TRBJ2-7; either TRBD1 or TRBD2 may supply D (5 bases each). The CDR3 length is 15 residues. Germline CDR1 reads SGHRS; CDR2 reads YFSETQ. The ends were cut back, 4 bases at V and 6 bases at J, with 20 bases in the middle.

The table lists this clonotype with a few counts. The V and J genes are TRBV9 and TRBJ1-2, with 7 nucleotides matching TRBD1. The V gene end was trimmed by 4 bases and the J gene end by 4 bases; junction bases not matched to a gene: 13. In germline, CDR1 is SGDLS, CDR2 YYNGEE. This CDR3 region has 16 residues. This CDR3 is CASSPLGTAAGYGYTF. Written as DNA, the CDR3 is TGTGCCAGCAGCCCACTCGGGACAGCAGCGGGCTATGGCTACACCTTC.

Many counts were recorded for this clonotype. V gene TRBV5-1 combines with J gene TRBJ1-1; possible D gene TRBD1, 5 bases. The germline CDR1 and CDR2 sequences are SGHRS and YFSETQ. Trimming left V 3 bases short and J 1 base short, with 13 bases between. This CDR3 has 15 amino acids. CDR3 loop: CASSSGHTTNTEAFF. DNA of the CDR3: TGCGCCAGCAGCTCGGGGCATACAACGAACACTGAAGCTTTCTTT.

This clonotype was counted ten times or more. The J gene is TRBJ2-3, the V gene TRBV11-2; 9 bases match TRBD2. Germline V CDR1 and CDR2: SGHAT, FQNNGV. The CDR3 spans 16 residues. The J segment lost 1 base and the V segment lost 6 bases, leaving 8 bases of the junction unmatched. The CDR3, as DNA: TGTGCCAGCAGATCAATGACTAGCGGTGGCACAGATACGCAGTATTTT. This encodes CASRSMTSGGTDTQYF. Based on the CDR3 plus reference TRBV11-2 and TRBJ2-3, the full variable domain is EAGVAQSPRYKIIEKRQSVAFWCNPISGHATLYWYQQILGQGPKLLIQFQNNGVVDDSQLPKDRFSAERLKGVDSTLKIQPAKLEDSAVYLCASRSMTSGGTDTQYFGPGTRLTVL.

The genes are TRBV12-3 or TRBV12-4 and TRBJ1-5; D unclear. V lost 7 bases and J 7 bases, leaving 17 bases between the germline ends. The CDR3 is 14 residues long. DNA of the CDR3: TGTGCCAGCACCCTTGGAGGGAGGAGGCAGCCCCAGCATTTT. Encoded protein: CASTLGGRRQPQHF.

Remarks on this clonotype: This sequence may be a read error, since a much larger clone differs from it by one base. The chain employs TRBV7-9 and TRBJ2-7; TRBD2 matches at 16 bases. This CDR3 contains 16 residues. Germline CDR1 SEHNR, CDR2 FQNEAQ (reference sequence). The chain's CDR3 is CVSSLAGTSGRGQQYF. The DNA for the CDR3 is TGTGTCAGCAGCTTAGCCGGGACTAGCGGGAGGGGTCAGCAGTACTTC.

The sample holds many counts of this clonotype. V and J are TRBV7-2 and TRBJ2-5; 10 bases agree with TRBD2. With V trimmed by 5 bases and J by 5 bases, 11 bases remained unmatched. CDR3 size: 16 residues. Germline CDR1 is SGHTA and CDR2 is FQGNSA. DNA of the CDR3: TGTGCCAGCAGCCCCTTCGGGACTAGCGCCCGGGAGACCCAGTACTTC. This encodes CASSPFGTSARETQYF. The full variable domain, its missing parts supplied by reference TRBV7-2 and TRBJ2-5, is GAGVSQSPSNKVTEKGKDVELRCDPISGHTALYWYRQSLGQGLEFLIYFQGNSAPDKSGLPSDRFSAERTGGSVSTLTIQRTQQEDSAVYLCASSPFGTSARETQYFGPGTRLLVL.

The chain is built from TRBV10-3 and TRBJ2-3, with a weak D call TRBD2 (5 bases). Germline loops: CDR1 ENHRY, CDR2 SYGVKD. With 11 bases removed from V and 3 bases from J, the gap between germline ends came to 12 bases. This CDR3 region has 12 residues. This CDR3 is CASRRETDTQYF. The CDR3 DNA sequence: TGTGCCTCCCGTAGGGAGACAGATACGCAGTATTTT.

In its sample, this clonotype was seen many times. The V gene is TRBV7-3, the J gene TRBJ1-3; TRBD1 is a possible D gene (6 bases). The germline V gene has CDR1 SGHTA and CDR2 FQGTGA. The CDR3 length is 15 residues. The V end was cut by 5 bases, the J end by 2 bases, with 13 bases between. The CDR3, as DNA: TGTGCCAGCAGCCAAATACAGGGCCCTGGAAACACCATATATTTT. It codes for CASSQIQGPGNTIYF.

With regard to this clonotype: One junction end does not reproduce the germline sequence, and a read error may be involved. The J gene is TRBJ1-1, the V gene TRBV11-3; tentative D call: TRBD1 (6 bases). The CDR3 covers 15 residues. The germline V gene has CDR1 SGHNT and CDR2 YENEEA. The DNA of the CDR3 is TGTGTCAGCAGCCCCGGGACAATCCGGAACACTGAAGCTTTCTTT. As protein: CVSSPGTIRNTEAFF.

This clonotype was observed many times. The chain joins TRBV28 to TRBJ1-4; 11 bases are shared with TRBD1. Germline assignment: CDR1 MDHEN and CDR2 SYDVKM. The CDR3 runs 18 residues. The trim removed 4 bases at V and 4 bases at J, leaving 11 bases unmatched. CDR3: CASSSPGTGGRGNEKLFF. The CDR3 DNA sequence: TGTGCCAGCAGTTCCCCCGGGACAGGGGGTAGGGGTAATGAAAAACTGTTTTTT.

The table lists this clonotype with many counts. The rearrangement links TRBV5-1 to TRBJ2-1; TRBD2 matches at 15 bases. CDR1 and CDR2 (germline): SGHRS, YFSETQ. V trimming: 0 bases; J trimming: 9 bases; junction bases outside the gene matches: 1. The CDR3 has 15 amino acids. CDR3 sequence (DNA): TGCGCCAGCAGCTTGGGGGGACTAGCGGGAGGTGAGCAGTTCTTC. Residues: CASSLGGLAGGEQFF.

This clonotype appeared many times. The chain recombines TRBV10-3 with TRBJ2-7, with TRBD1 matching over 7 bases. Germline lookup yields CDR1 ENHRY and CDR2 SYGVKD. The V gene end was trimmed by 5 bases and the J gene end by 3 bases; junction bases not matched to a gene: 10. The CDR3 has 15 amino acids. The CDR3 sequence: CAISSSGTANYEQYF. The CDR3 region has the DNA TGTGCCATCAGTTCCTCCGGGACAGCCAACTACGAGCAGTACTTC.

This clonotype was observed at least ten times. This chain connects TRBV2 to TRBJ1-6; TRBD1 matches 7 bases. The V gene end was trimmed by 1 base and the J gene end by 6 bases; junction bases not matched to a gene: 6. This CDR3 contains 16 residues. Germline V gene sequence: CDR1 SNHLY, CDR2 FYNNEI. The CDR3 reads CASSEEEGALNSPLHF. The CDR3 DNA reads TGTGCCAGCAGTGAAGAAGAGGGGGCGCTTAATTCACCCCTCCACTTT.

This clonotype was detected many times. The V call is TRBV15, the J call TRBJ2-5, with D possibly being TRBD1 or TRBD2 (5 bases each). The CDR3 length is 14 residues. V lost 1 base to trimming and J lost 5 bases, with 11 bases between them. Germline loops: CDR1 LNHNV, CDR2 YYDKDF (reference sequence). CDR3 amino acids: CATSRGGTTETQYF. The CDR3 bases are TGTGCCACCAGCAGAGGGGGGACGACGGAGACCCAGTACTTC.

This clonotype was seen ten or more times. The V call is TRBV6-5, the J call TRBJ2-3; unclear D gene. Trimming shortened V by 2 bases and J by 5 bases, and 5 bases separated the two germline ends. Germline CDR1 is MNHEY and CDR2 is SVGAGI. The CDR3 contains 12 residues. CDR3: CASSYHGDTQYF. The CDR3 DNA sequence: TGTGCCAGCAGTTACCACGGAGATACGCAGTATTTT.

This clonotype came up many times. CDR3 coding DNA: TGCAGTGCTAGATCCGGACAGTCCAATCAGCCCCAGCATTTT. Residues: CSARSGQSNQPQHF. V gene TRBV20-1 combines with J gene TRBJ1-5; D perhaps matches TRBD1 (6 bases). Germline V gives CDR1 DFQATT, CDR2 SNEGSKA (reference sequence). This CDR3 has 14 residues. Deletions cut 2 bases from V and 3 bases from J, with 11 bases between.

This clonotype was counted ten times or more. This chain uses TRBV11-3 with TRBJ2-5; 11 bases are shared with TRBD2. Germline V CDR1 and CDR2: SGHNT, YENEEA. The V and J ends lost 1 base and 0 bases, in that order; junction bases with no gene match: 7. The CDR3 runs 18 residues. CDR3 loop: CASSLGLAGGYNQETQYF. The CDR3, as DNA: TGTGCCAGCAGCTTAGGTCTAGCGGGAGGTTATAACCAAGAGACCCAGTACTTC.

This clonotype has at least ten counts. V is TRBV28 and J is TRBJ2-7; TRBD1 matches at 8 bases. The germline CDR1 and CDR2 sequences are MDHEN and SYDVKM. The V gene end was trimmed by 6 bases and the J gene end by 2 bases; junction bases not matched to a gene: 6. The CDR3 is made up of 14 amino acids. The CDR3 is CASSSAGQAYEQYF. CDR3 sequence (DNA): TGTGCCAGCAGCTCGGCGGGACAGGCCTACGAGCAGTACTTC.

The sample holds many counts of this clonotype. The chain has TRBV4-1 and TRBJ2-7; the match to TRBD1 covers 7 bases. Looked up from germline, CDR1 is MGHRA and CDR2 is YSYEKL. This CDR3 has 14 amino acids. V was clipped by 6 bases and J by 3 bases; unmatched bases: 8. This CDR3 is CASRARQGNYEQYF. In nucleotides, the CDR3 is TGCGCCAGCAGGGCTCGACAGGGAAACTACGAGCAGTACTTC.

This clonotype was recorded many times. The chain uses TRBV6-6 and TRBJ2-3; D ambiguous. Per germline, CDR1 MNHNY and CDR2 SVGAGI (reference sequence). The CDR3 extends over 15 amino acids. Trimming took off 2 bases at V and 4 bases at J, with 13 bases between the two ends. The CDR3 sequence is CASSYTGDRPDTQYF. DNA for the CDR3: TGTGCCAGCAGTTACACGGGCGACCGGCCAGATACGCAGTATTTT.

The rearrangement uses TRBV30 and TRBJ1-1, with a tentative D call TRBD1 (6 bases). Germline CDR1 GTSNPN, CDR2 SVGIG (reference sequence). CDR3 length: 12 residues. V lost 0 bases and J lost 9, with 11 bases in between. CDR3 bases: TGTGCCTGGAGTGTATCGGGGGGCAAAGCTTTCTTT. Translation gives CAWSVSGGKAFF.